Listed below are T cell receptor beta chains from one sample, sequenced in a study of shared clonotypes between healthy human individuals. The table came from immunoSEQ multiplex PCR; TCRdb's copy has only in-frame clones and leaves some out. The sample yields some 2,500,000 clones, about nine tenths seen once. The sample taken for sequencing was naive CD4+ T cells from PBMCs. The receptors originated from a man aged 18 to 29 in good health. Some clones in this sample may be carry-over from other donors' samples. The CDR3 runs from the conserved cysteine through the conserved F or W. A D gene is named only where the DNA matches it firmly. Some rows mark clone size as missing; the rest say once, few, many or name a class of expanded clone.

>TRBV9|NA|13|NA|TRBJ2-5
CASSVVSGETQYF
TGTGCCAGCAGCGTAGTGTCAGGAGAGACCCAGTACTTC
>TRBV6-1|TRBD1|14|NA|TRBJ2-7
CASSAPGQHYEQYF
TGTGCCAGCAGCGCCCCGGGACAGCACTACGAGCAGTACTTC
>TRBV7-3|NA|14|NA|TRBJ2-2
CASSQSYNTGELFF
TGTGCCAGCAGCCAATCATATAACACCGGGGAGCTGTTTTTT
>TRBV28|TRBD1|14|NA|TRBJ2-1
CASNTRGQTNEQFF
TGTGCCAGCAATACCCGGGGACAGACGAATGAGCAGTTCTTC
>TRBV30|TRBD2|13|NA|TRBJ2-7
CAWTLAGVREQYF
TGTGCCTGGACACTAGCGGGAGTTCGCGAGCAGTACTTC
>TRBV28|TRBD1|15|NA|TRBJ2-7
CASSSVIRDRDEQYF
TGTGCCAGCAGTTCCGTAATCCGGGACAGGGACGAGCAGTACTTC
>TRBV6-5|NA|15|NA|TRBJ2-7
CASTGRTAYPYEQYF
TGTGCCAGCACCGGAAGGACAGCCTACCCCTACGAGCAGTACTTC
>TRBV14|NA|17|NA|TRBJ2-3
CASSQLTGAASTDTQYF
TGTGCCAGCAGCCAGCTGACGGGGGCAGCTAGCACAGATACGCAGTATTTT
>TRBV11-3|NA|15|NA|TRBJ2-2
CASSSSGTTTGELFF
TGTGCCAGCAGCTCGTCCGGGACAACCACCGGGGAGCTGTTTTTT
>TRBV14|NA|18|NA|TRBJ2-7
CASSQVESAWSLRDEQYF
TGTGCCAGCAGCCAAGTAGAGTCCGCATGGTCCTTGAGGGACGAGCAGTACTTC
>TRBV29-1|TRBD1|12|NA|TRBJ2-7
CSVTGQGIEQYF
TGCAGCGTTACGGGACAGGGCATCGAGCAGTACTTC
>TRBV28|NA|13|NA|TRBJ2-5
CASSLMGLGTQYF
TGTGCCAGCAGTTTAATGGGGCTCGGGACCCAGTACTTC
>TRBV28|NA|16|NA|TRBJ2-3
CASSTPRRDGTDTQYF
TGTGCCAGCAGTACCCCGAGGCGGGACGGCACAGATACGCAGTATTTT
>TRBV5-4|TRBD2|14|NA|TRBJ2-3
CASSPRLAGDTQYF
TGTGCCAGCAGCCCTAGACTAGCGGGAGATACGCAGTATTTT
>TRBV5-1|NA|15|NA|TRBJ2-7
CASSLAGTSAYEQYF
TGCGCCAGCAGCTTGGCCGGGACGTCTGCCTACGAGCAGTACTTC
>TRBV9|TRBD1|14|NA|TRBJ1-4
CASNSQGTNEKLFF
TGTGCCAGCAACTCACAGGGGACGAATGAAAAACTGTTTTTT
>TRBV18|TRBD1|17|NA|TRBJ1-4
CASSSNSGGQINEKLFF
TGTGCCAGCTCCAGTAATTCCGGGGGACAGATAAATGAAAAACTGTTTTTT
>TRBV6-4|NA|15|NA|TRBJ2-1
CASSDGTGTYNEQFF
TGTGCCAGCAGTGACGGTACCGGAACCTACAATGAGCAGTTCTTC
>TRBV5-1|TRBD2|17|NA|TRBJ2-7
CASSLAGAGGPRNEQYF
TGCGCCAGCAGCTTGGCCGGGGCGGGAGGGCCCAGGAACGAGCAGTACTTC
>TRBV6-1|TRBD2|14|NA|TRBJ2-7
CASNGLAGGDEQYF
TGTGCCAGCAATGGACTAGCGGGAGGGGACGAGCAGTACTTC
>TRBV6-1|TRBD2|16|NA|TRBJ2-7
CASSETPGLAGDEQYF
TGTGCCAGCAGTGAAACTCCGGGACTAGCGGGAGACGAGCAGTACTTC
>TRBV28|TRBD1|14|NA|TRBJ1-1
CASSLWGQSDGAFF
TGTGCCAGCAGTTTATGGGGACAGTCTGATGGAGCTTTCTTT
>TRBV14|NA|13|NA|TRBJ1-5
CASSPQIGQPQHF
TGTGCCAGCAGCCCCCAAATAGGTCAGCCCCAGCATTTT
>TRBV9|NA|15|NA|TRBJ1-1
CASSVEGTMNTEAFF
TGTGCCAGCAGCGTAGAGGGCACTATGAACACTGAAGCTTTCTTT
>TRBV7-2|NA|13|NA|TRBJ2-5
CASSFDYQETQYF
TGTGCCAGCAGCTTCGACTACCAAGAGACCCAGTACTTC
>TRBV4-3|NA|14|NA|TRBJ1-5
CASSQGTTNQPQHF
TGCGCCAGCAGCCAAGGGACAACGAATCAGCCCCAGCATTTT
>TRBV28|NA|17|NA|TRBJ1-2
CASSLTGRVGQGYGYTF
TGTGCCAGCAGCCTAACGGGCAGGGTGGGGCAGGGCTATGGCTACACCTTC
>TRBV4-1|TRBD2|18|once|TRBJ2-7
CASSPGRVTSGTLYEQYF
TGCGCCAGCAGCCCGGGGAGGGTCACTAGCGGGACTCTCTACGAGCAGTACTTC
>TRBV4-1|NA|17|once|TRBJ1-3
CASSQTVIRGVGNTIYF
TGCGCCAGCAGCCAAACTGTGATCAGGGGAGTTGGAAACACCATATATTTT
>TRBV5-4|NA|14|NA|TRBJ1-2
CASSAGTANYGYTF
TGTGCCAGCAGCGCCGGGACCGCTAACTATGGCTACACCTTC
>TRBV7-2|NA|13|NA|TRBJ2-5
CASSPRLGETQYF
TGTGCCAGCAGCCCACGACTTGGGGAGACCCAGTACTTC
>TRBV11-2|NA|14|NA|TRBJ2-2
CASSYNTNTGELFF
TGTGCCAGCAGCTATAACACCAACACCGGGGAGCTGTTTTTT
>TRBV28|NA|15|once|TRBJ2-5
CASSLVRRGEETQYF
TGTGCCAGCAGTTTGGTCAGACGAGGCGAAGAGACCCAGTACTTC
>TRBV5-5|NA|13|NA|TRBJ2-6
CASKVAGANVLTF
TGTGCCAGCAAGGTAGCCGGGGCCAACGTCCTGACTTTC
>TRBV27|NA|14|NA|TRBJ2-2
CASSLPDNTGELFF
TGTGCCAGCAGTTTACCGGACAACACCGGGGAGCTGTTTTTT
>TRBV4-2|TRBD2|16|NA|TRBJ2-1
CASSRSGTSADNEQFF
TGTGCCAGCAGCCGTTCCGGGACTAGCGCCGACAATGAGCAGTTCTTC